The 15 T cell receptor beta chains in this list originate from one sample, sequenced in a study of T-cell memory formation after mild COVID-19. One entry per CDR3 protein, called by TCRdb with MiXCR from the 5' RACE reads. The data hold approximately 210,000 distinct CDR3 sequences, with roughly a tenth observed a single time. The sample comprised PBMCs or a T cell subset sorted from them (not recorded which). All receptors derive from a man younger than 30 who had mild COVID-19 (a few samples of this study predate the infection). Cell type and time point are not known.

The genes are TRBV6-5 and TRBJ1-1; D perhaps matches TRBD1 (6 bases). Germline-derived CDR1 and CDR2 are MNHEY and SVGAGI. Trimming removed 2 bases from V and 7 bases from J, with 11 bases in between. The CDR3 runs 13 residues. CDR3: CASSYMTGLEAFF. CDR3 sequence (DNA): TGTGCCAGCAGTTACATGACAGGCCTTGAAGCTTTCTTT.

CDR3 sequence: CASSVGPTISYEQYF. For the CDR3, the DNA is TGTGCCAGCAGCGTAGGACCCACTATTTCCTACGAGCAGTACTTC. The gene calls are TRBV9 and TRBJ2-7; D is ambiguous. V was clipped by 0 bases and J by 1 base, with 11 bases between them. This CDR3 has 15 residues. Germline V CDR1 and CDR2: SGDLS, YYNGEE.

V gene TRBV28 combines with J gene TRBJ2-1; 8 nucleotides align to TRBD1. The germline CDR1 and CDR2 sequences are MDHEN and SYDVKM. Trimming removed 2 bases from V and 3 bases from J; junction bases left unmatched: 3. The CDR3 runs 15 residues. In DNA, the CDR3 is TGTGCCAGCAGTTTACCCGGACAGGGCTACAATGAGCAGTTCTTC. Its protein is CASSLPGQGYNEQFF.

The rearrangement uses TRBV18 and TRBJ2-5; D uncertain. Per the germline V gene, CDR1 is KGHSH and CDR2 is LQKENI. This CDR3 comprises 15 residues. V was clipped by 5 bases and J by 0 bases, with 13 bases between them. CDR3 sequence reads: CASSFRWSNQETQYF. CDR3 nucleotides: TGTGCCAGCTCATTCCGATGGAGTAACCAAGAGACCCAGTACTTC. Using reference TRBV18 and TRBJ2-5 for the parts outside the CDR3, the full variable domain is NAGVMQNPRHLVRRRGQEARLRCSPMKGHSHVYWYRQLPEEGLKFMVYLQKENIIDESGMPKERFSAEFPKEGPSILRIQQVVRGDSAAYFCASSFRWSNQETQYFGPGTRLLVL.

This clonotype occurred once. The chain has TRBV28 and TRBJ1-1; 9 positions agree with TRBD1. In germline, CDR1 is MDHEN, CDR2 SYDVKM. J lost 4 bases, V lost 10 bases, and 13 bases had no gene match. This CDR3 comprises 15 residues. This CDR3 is CAILEQGAQGTEAFF. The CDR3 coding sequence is TGTGCCATCCTGGAACAGGGGGCACAGGGCACTGAAGCTTTCTTT.

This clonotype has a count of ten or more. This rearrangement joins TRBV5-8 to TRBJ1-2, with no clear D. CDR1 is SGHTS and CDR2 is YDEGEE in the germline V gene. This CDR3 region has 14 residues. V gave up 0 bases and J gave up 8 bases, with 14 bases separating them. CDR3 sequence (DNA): TGTGCCAGCAGCTTGGTCCCGCCCCGTCAAGGCTACACCTTC. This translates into CASSLVPPRQGYTF.

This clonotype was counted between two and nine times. Written as DNA, the CDR3 is TGTGCCAGCAGCCCCGTCCTAGCGGGACAAGAGACCCAGTACTTC. It translates to CASSPVLAGQETQYF. This chain uses TRBV7-6 with TRBJ2-5; 9 nucleotides align to TRBD2. With V trimmed by 5 bases and J by 2 bases, 6 bases remained unmatched. This CDR3 region has 15 residues. Germline assignment: CDR1 SGHVS and CDR2 FNYEAQ.

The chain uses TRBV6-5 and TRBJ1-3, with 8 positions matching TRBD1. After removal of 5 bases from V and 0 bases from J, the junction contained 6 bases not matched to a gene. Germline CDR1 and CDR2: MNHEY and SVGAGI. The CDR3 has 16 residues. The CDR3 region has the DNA TGTGCCAGCAGTCGTCCCGGGACAGGCTCTGGAAACACCATATATTTT. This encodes CASSRPGTGSGNTIYF.

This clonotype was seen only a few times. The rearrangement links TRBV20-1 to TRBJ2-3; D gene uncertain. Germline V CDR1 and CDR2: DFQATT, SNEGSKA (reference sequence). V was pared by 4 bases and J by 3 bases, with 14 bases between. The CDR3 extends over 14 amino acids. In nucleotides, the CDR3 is TGCAGTGCTAATCCGGTTGACTTGACAGATACGCAGTATTTT. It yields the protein CSANPVDLTDTQYF.

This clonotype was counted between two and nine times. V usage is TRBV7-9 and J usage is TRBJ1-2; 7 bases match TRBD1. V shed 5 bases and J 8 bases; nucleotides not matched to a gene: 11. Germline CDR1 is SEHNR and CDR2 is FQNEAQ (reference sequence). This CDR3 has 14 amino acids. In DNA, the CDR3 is TGTGCCAGCAGCGAACCCGACAGGGACCTCGGCTACACCTTC. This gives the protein CASSEPDRDLGYTF.

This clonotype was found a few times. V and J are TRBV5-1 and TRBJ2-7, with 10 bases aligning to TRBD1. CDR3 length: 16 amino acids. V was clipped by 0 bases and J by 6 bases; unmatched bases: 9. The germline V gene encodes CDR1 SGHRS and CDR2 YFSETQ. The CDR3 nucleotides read TGCGCCAGCAGCTTGGCAGGGACAGGGGCCGGAGGCGAGCAGTACTTC. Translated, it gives CASSLAGTGAGGEQYF. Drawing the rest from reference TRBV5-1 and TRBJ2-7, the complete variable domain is KAGVTQTPRYLIKTRGQQVTLSCSPISGHRSVSWYQQTPGQGLQFLFEYFSETQRNKGNFPGRFSGRQFSNSRSEMNVSTLELGDSALYLCASSLAGTGAGGEQYFGPGTRLTVT.

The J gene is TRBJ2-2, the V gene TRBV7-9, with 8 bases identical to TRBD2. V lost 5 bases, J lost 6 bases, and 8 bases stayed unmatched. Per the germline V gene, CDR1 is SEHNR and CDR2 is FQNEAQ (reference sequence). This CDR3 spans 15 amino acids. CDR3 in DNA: TGTGCCAGCAGCCGGGTCGGGGGGGCCGCCGGGGAGCTGTTTTTT. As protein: CASSRVGGAAGELFF.

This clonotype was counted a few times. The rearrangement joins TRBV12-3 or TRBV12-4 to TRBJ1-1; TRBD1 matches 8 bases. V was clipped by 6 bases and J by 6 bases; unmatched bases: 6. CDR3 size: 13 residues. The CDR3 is CASSQGAGAEAFF. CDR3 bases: TGTGCCAGCAGCCAGGGGGCGGGGGCTGAAGCTTTCTTT.

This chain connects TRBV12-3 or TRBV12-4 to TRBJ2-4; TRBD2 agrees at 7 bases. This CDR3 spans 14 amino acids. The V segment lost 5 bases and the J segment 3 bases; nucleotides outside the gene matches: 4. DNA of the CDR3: TGTGCCAGCAGTCCTAGCGGACTCAAAAACATTCAGTACTTC. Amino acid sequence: CASSPSGLKNIQYF.

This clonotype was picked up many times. The CDR3, as DNA: TGTGCCACCAGTGATCGCAGGAACTATGGCTACACCTTC. As protein: CATSDRRNYGYTF. The genes are TRBV24-1 and TRBJ1-2; D is undetermined. The V end lost 3 bases, the J end lost 2 bases, and 6 bases lay between the germline ends. The CDR3 sequence is 13 residues long. CDR1 and CDR2 from the germline V gene are KGHDR and SFDVKD.